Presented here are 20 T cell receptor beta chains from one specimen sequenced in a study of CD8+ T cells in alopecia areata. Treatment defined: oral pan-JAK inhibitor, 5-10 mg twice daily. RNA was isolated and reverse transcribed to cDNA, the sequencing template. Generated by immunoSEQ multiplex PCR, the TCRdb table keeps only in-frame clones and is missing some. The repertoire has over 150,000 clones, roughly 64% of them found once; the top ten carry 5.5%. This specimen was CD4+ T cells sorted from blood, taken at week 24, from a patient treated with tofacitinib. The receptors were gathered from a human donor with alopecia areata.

DNA for the CDR3: TGTGCCAGCTCACCCGAGGGCCTAGAGTATGGCTACACCTTC. As protein: CASSPEGLEYGYTF. The chain carries TRBV18 and TRBJ1-2; D not resolved. CDR3 length: 14 residues. Germline CDR1 and CDR2: KGHSH and LQKENI. The germline V and J ends were trimmed by 3 bases and 5 bases, with 13 bases remaining between them.

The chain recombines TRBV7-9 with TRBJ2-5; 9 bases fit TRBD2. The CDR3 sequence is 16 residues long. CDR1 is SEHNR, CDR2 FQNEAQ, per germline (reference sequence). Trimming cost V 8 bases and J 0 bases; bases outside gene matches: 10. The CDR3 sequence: CASLRSSGDYQETQYF. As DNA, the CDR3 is TGTGCCAGCCTGCGGTCTAGCGGGGACTACCAAGAGACCCAGTACTTC.

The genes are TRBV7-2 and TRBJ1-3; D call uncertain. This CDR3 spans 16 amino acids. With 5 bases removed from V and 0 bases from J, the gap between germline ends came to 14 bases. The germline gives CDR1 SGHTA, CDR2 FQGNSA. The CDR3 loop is CASSPDGILSGNTIYF. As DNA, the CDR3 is TGTGCCAGCAGCCCGGACGGTATCCTCTCTGGAAACACCATATATTTT.

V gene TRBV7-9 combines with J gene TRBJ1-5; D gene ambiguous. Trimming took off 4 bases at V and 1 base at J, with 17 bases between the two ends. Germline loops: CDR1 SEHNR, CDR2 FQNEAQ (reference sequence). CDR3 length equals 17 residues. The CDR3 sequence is CASSSSRAGTSNQPQHF. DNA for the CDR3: TGTGCCAGCAGCTCTTCGAGGGCAGGTACCAGCAATCAGCCCCAGCATTTT. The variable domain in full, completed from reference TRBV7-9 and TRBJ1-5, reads DTGVSQNPRHKITKRGQNVTFRCDPISEHNRLYWYRQTLGQGPEFLTYFQNEAQLEKSRLLSDRFSAERPKGSFSTLEIQRTEQGDSAMYLCASSSSRAGTSNQPQHFGDGTRLSIL.

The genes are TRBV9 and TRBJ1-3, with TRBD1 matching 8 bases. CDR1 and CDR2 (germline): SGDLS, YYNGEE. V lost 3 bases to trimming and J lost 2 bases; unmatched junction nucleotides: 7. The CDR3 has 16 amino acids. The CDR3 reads CASSAHGQGTGNTIYF. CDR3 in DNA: TGTGCCAGCAGCGCCCATGGACAGGGAACTGGAAACACCATATATTTT.

The CDR3 loop reads CAGAVGSGNTIYF. The CDR3 nucleotides are TGTGCCGGAGCCGTTGGGTCTGGAAACACCATATATTTT. The V and J genes are TRBV30 and TRBJ1-3; D remains ambiguous. The CDR3 spans 13 residues. The germline gives CDR1 GTSNPN, CDR2 SVGIG (reference sequence). Trimming took 8 bases from V and 1 from J, leaving 12 bases between them.

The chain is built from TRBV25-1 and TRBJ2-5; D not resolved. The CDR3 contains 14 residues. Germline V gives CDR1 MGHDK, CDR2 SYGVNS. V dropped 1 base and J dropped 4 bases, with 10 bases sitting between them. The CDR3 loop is CASSELSWRETQYF. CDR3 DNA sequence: TGTGCCAGCAGTGAATTAAGTTGGAGAGAGACCCAGTACTTC. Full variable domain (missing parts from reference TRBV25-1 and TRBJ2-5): EADIYQTPRYLVIGTGKKITLECSQTMGHDKMYWYQQDPGMELHLIHYSYGVNSTEKGDLSSESTVSRIRTEHFPLTLESARPSHTSQYLCASSELSWRETQYFGPGTRLLVL.

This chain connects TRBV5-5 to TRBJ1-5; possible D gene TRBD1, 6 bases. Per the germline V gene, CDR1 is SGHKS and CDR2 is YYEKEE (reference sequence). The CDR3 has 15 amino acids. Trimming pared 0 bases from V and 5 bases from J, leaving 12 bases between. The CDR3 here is CASSLDGGPDQPQHF. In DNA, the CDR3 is TGTGCCAGCAGCTTGGACGGGGGGCCGGATCAGCCCCAGCATTTT. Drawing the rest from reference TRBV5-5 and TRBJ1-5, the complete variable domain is DAGVTQSPTHLIKTRGQQVTLRCSPISGHKSVSWYQQVLGQGPQFIFQYYEKEERGRGNFPDRFSARQFPNYSSELNVNALLLGDSALYLCASSLDGGPDQPQHFGDGTRLSIL.

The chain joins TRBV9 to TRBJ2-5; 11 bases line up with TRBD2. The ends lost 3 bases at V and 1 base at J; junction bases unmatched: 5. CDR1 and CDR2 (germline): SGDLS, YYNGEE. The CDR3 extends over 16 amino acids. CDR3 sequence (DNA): TGTGCCAGCAGCGCCGGACTAGCGGGTACCCAAGAGACCCAGTACTTC. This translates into CASSAGLAGTQETQYF. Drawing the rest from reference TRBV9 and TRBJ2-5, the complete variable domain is DSGVTQTPKHLITATGQRVTLRCSPRSGDLSVYWYQQSLDQGLQFLIQYYNGEERAKGNILERFSAQQFPDLHSELNLSSLELGDSALYFCASSAGLAGTQETQYFGPGTRLLVL.

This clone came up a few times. In nucleotides, the CDR3 is TGCAGCGTTGATCGAGACAGCTCCTACAATGAGCAGTTCTTC. Its protein product is CSVDRDSSYNEQFF. J is TRBJ2-1 and V is TRBV29-1; maybe TRBD1 (5 bases). From germline, CDR1 is SQVTM and CDR2 ANQGSEA. This CDR3 region has 14 residues. Between the trimmed V and J ends, which lost 3 bases and 0 bases, there was a span of 9 bases.

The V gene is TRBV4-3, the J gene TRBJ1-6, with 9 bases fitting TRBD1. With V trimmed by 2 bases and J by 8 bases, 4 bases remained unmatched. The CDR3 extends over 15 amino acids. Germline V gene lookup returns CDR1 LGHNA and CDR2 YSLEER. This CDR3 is CASSQSRTGDSPLHF. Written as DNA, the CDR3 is TGCGCCAGCAGCCAAAGCAGGACAGGGGATTCACCCCTCCACTTT.

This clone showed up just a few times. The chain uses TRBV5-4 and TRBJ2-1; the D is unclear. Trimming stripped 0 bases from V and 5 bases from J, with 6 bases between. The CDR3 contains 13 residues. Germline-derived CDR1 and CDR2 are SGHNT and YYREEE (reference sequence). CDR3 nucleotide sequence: TGTGCCAGCAGCTTGGGACCAAACAATGAGCAGTTCTTC. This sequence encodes CASSLGPNNEQFF.

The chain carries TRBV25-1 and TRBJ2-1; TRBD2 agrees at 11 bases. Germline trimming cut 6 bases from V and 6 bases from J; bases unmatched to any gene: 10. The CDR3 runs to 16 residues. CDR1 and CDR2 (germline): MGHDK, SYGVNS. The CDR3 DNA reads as TGTGCCAGCAGCCCCTCTAGCGGGAGGCTCCCCAATGAGCAGTTCTTC. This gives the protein CASSPSSGRLPNEQFF.

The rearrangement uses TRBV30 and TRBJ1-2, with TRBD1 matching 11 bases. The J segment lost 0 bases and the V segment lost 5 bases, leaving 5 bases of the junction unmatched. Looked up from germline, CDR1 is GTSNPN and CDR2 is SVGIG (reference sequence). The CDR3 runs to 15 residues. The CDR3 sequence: CAWSGQGVSNYGYTF. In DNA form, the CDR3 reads TGTGCCTGGTCGGGACAGGGGGTTTCTAACTATGGCTACACCTTC.

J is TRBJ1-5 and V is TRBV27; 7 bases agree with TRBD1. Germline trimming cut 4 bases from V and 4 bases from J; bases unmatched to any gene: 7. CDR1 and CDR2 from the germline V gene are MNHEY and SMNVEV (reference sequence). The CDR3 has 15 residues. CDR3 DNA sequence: TGTGCCAGCAGTTCCTCCGGGACAGTAAATCAGCCCCAGCATTTT. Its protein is CASSSSGTVNQPQHF.

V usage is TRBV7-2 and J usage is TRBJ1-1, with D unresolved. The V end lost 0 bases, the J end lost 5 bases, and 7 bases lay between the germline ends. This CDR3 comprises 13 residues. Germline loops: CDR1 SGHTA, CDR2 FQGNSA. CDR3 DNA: TGTGCCAGCAGCTTAGCGTCGGGAACTGAAGCTTTCTTT. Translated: CASSLASGTEAFF.

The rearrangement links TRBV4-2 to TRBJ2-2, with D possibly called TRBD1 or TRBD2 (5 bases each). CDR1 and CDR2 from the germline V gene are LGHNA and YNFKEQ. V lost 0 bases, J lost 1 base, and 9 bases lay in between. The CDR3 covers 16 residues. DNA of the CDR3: TGTGCCAGCAGCCAAGACGCAGGGAGGAACACCGGGGAGCTGTTTTTT. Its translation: CASSQDAGRNTGELFF.

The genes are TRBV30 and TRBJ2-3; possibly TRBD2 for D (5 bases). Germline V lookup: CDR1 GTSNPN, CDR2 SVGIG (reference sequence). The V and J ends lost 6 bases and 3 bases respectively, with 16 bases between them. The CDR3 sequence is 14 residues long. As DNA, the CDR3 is TGTGCCTGCCGAGACTGGGGAGTAACAGATACGCAGTATTTT. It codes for CACRDWGVTDTQYF.

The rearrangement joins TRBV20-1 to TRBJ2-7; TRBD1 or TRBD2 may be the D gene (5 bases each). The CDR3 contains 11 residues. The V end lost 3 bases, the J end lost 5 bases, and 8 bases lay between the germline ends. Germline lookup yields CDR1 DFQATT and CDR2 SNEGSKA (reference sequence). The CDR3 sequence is CSASRDHEQYF. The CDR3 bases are TGCAGTGCTAGCCGGGACCACGAGCAGTACTTC.

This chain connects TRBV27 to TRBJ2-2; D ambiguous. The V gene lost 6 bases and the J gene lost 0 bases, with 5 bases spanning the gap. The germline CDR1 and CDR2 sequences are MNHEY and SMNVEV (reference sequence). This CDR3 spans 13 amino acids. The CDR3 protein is CASSTPNTGELFF. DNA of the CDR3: TGTGCCAGCAGCACCCCGAACACCGGGGAGCTGTTTTTT.